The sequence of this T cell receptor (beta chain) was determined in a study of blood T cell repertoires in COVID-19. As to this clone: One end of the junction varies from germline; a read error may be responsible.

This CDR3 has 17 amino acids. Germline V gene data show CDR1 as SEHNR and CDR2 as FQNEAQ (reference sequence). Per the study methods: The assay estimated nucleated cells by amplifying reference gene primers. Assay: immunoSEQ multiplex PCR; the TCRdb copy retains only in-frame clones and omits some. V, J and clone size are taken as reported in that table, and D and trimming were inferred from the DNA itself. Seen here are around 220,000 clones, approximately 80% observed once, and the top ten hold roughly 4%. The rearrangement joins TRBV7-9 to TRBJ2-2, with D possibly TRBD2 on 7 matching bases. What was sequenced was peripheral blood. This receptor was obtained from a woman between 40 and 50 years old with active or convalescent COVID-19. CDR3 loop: CASSLSGGGAKTGELFF. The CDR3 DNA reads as TGTGCCAGCAGCTTATCTGGCGGGGGCGCGAAAACCGGGGAGCTGTTTTTT.